These 20 T cell receptor beta chains share one sample of origin, sequenced in a study of blood T cell repertoires in COVID-19. TCRdb's table, derived via immunoSEQ multiplex PCR, lists solely in-frame clones and lacks some. The data show fewer than 350,000 clones, roughly nine tenths seen once. Sequencing used PBMCs or T cells enriched from blood (not recorded which). Receptor source: a woman in her 40s who had recovered from COVID-19.

This clone was seen a handful of times. The chain uses TRBV10-3 and TRBJ2-3; TRBD1 aligns across 9 bases. The CDR3 runs to 14 residues. V was pared by 5 bases and J by 4 bases, with 4 bases of the junction left unmatched. Germline-derived CDR1 and CDR2 are ENHRY and SYGVKD. The CDR3 loop is CAISPGTGSDTQYF. The CDR3 nucleotides are TGTGCCATCAGTCCCGGGACAGGGTCAGATACGCAGTATTTT.

V is TRBV5-1 and J is TRBJ1-3; TRBD1 aligns across 7 bases. V lost 3 bases to trimming and J lost 0 bases; unmatched junction nucleotides: 3. CDR1 is SGHRS and CDR2 is YFSETQ in the germline V gene. This CDR3 contains 15 residues. The CDR3 DNA sequence: TGCGCCAGCAGCTCGGACAGGATCTCTGGAAACACCATATATTTT. It encodes CASSSDRISGNTIYF.

V gene TRBV12-1 combines with J gene TRBJ2-2; no DNA check was done on the table's D call, TRBD2. TRBV12-1 is labeled a pseudogene. The CDR3 has 18 amino acids. As DNA, the CDR3 is TGTGCCAGCAGCTTAAGACTAGCGGGAGCACGAGGCACCGGGGAGCTGTTTTTT. As protein: CASSLRLAGARGTGELFF.

This clone is a singleton in its sample. The chain is built from TRBV19 and TRBJ1-3; TRBD1 agrees at 9 bases. The V and J ends lost 2 bases and 2 bases, in that order; junction bases with no gene match: 1. Germline V gene sequence: CDR1 LNHDA, CDR2 SQIVND (reference sequence). The CDR3 covers 15 residues. This CDR3 reads CASSIYRGPGNTIYF. The DNA for the CDR3 is TGTGCCAGTAGTATATACAGGGGGCCTGGAAACACCATATATTTT.

This clone was recorded only once. The chain employs TRBV18 and TRBJ2-6; 10 positions agree with TRBD1. CDR3 size: 17 residues. CDR1 and CDR2 from the germline V gene are KGHSH and LQKENI. Trimming removed 6 bases from V and 3 bases from J; junction bases left unmatched: 8. DNA of the CDR3: TGTGCCAGCTCTGCGACAGGGGGCTCGTTTGGGGCCAACGTCCTGACTTTC. Its protein is CASSATGGSFGANVLTF. The full variable domain, completed using reference TRBV18 and TRBJ2-6, is NAGVMQNPRHLVRRRGQEARLRCSPMKGHSHVYWYRQLPEEGLKFMVYLQKENIIDESGMPKERFSAEFPKEGPSILRIQQVVRGDSAAYFCASSATGGSFGANVLTFGAGSRLTVL.

This chain links TRBV19 with TRBJ1-2; D is unclear. This CDR3 has 14 residues. The germline V and J ends were trimmed by 1 base and 4 bases, with 10 bases remaining between them. Germline CDR1 and CDR2: LNHDA and SQIVND (reference sequence). Here the CDR3 DNA reads TGTGCCAGTAGTATAGTTCCAGGAACCTATGGCTACACCTTC. Its translation: CASSIVPGTYGYTF.

The table lists this clone with a count of one. This rearrangement joins TRBV10-1 to TRBJ1-1; D is unresolved. The CDR3 spans 8 residues. V was clipped by 11 bases and J by 11 bases, with 9 bases between them. The germline V gene encodes CDR1 WNHNN and CDR2 SYGVQD (reference sequence). The DNA for the CDR3 is TGCGCCTCTCAGGCCGCTTTCTTT. This sequence encodes CASQAAFF.

The chain links TRBV5-1 to TRBJ2-1, with 14 bases fitting TRBD2. With V trimmed by 1 base and J by 8 bases, 11 bases remained unmatched. CDR3 length: 18 residues. Germline loops: CDR1 SGHRS, CDR2 YFSETQ. The CDR3 bases are TGCGCCAGCAGCTTGTCGACTAGCGGGGGGGCCCGGAGGGATGAGCAGTTCTTC. It encodes CASSLSTSGGARRDEQFF.

V is TRBV3-1 (or the pseudogene TRBV3-2) and J is TRBJ2-1, with 8 positions matching TRBD2. CDR3 length equals 15 residues. Trimming cost V 3 bases and J 0 bases; bases outside gene matches: 1. From germline, CDR1 is LGHDT and CDR2 YNNKEL (reference sequence). The CDR3 loop is CASSHSGSSYNEQFF. CDR3 coding DNA: TGTGCCAGCAGCCACAGCGGGAGCTCCTACAATGAGCAGTTCTTC.

The chain links TRBV20-1 to TRBJ1-6; possibly TRBD1 for D (6 bases). The CDR3 runs to 11 residues. Trimming stripped 6 bases from V and 14 bases from J, with 14 bases between. CDR1 and CDR2 from the germline V gene are DFQATT and SNEGSKA (reference sequence). The chain's CDR3 is CSAQLGASLHF. The DNA of the CDR3 is TGCAGTGCCCAGTTGGGGGCCTCCCTCCACTTT.

This chain connects TRBV11-2 to TRBJ2-2, with D possibly TRBD2 on 6 matching bases. Trimming cost V 4 bases and J 1 base, with 13 bases left between them. Germline CDR1 SGHAT, CDR2 FQNNGV. This CDR3 region has 16 residues. The CDR3 region is CASSWGLLLNTGELFF. CDR3 sequence (DNA): TGTGCCAGCAGCTGGGGACTCCTCCTGAACACCGGGGAGCTGTTTTTT.

This clone was observed a single time. The rearrangement joins TRBV7-8 to TRBJ1-6; 8 bases fit TRBD1. Looked up from germline, CDR1 is SGHVS and CDR2 is FQNEAQ. The CDR3 covers 15 residues. V gave up 2 bases and J gave up 8 bases; unmatched junction bases: 5. The CDR3 sequence is CASSLFQGADSPLHF. The CDR3 region has the DNA TGTGCCAGCAGCTTATTCCAGGGGGCGGATTCACCCCTCCACTTT.

This clone was found once. The rearrangement links TRBV3-1 (or the pseudogene TRBV3-2) to TRBJ1-1; 9 bases are a match to TRBD1. The germline gives CDR1 LGHDT, CDR2 YNNKEL (reference sequence). The CDR3 totals 16 residues. Germline trimming cut 2 bases from V and 5 bases from J; bases unmatched to any gene: 9. The CDR3 DNA sequence: TGTGCCAGCAGCCAATTTCTACAGGGGGCAGGGACTGAAGCTTTCTTT. It yields the protein CASSQFLQGAGTEAFF.

The V call is TRBV6-6, the J call TRBJ1-4; no clear D gene. CDR3 length: 14 amino acids. Trimming shortened V by 4 bases and J by 0 bases, and 6 bases separated the two germline ends. The germline CDR1 and CDR2 sequences are MNHNY and SVGAGI (reference sequence). The CDR3 DNA reads as TGTGCCAGCAGTTTGGGAGCAACTAATGAAAAACTGTTTTTT. Residues: CASSLGATNEKLFF.

The chain is built from TRBV5-1 and TRBJ1-1, with D possibly being TRBD1 (6 bases). V was clipped by 3 bases and J by 3 bases, with 9 bases between them. CDR1 SGHRS and CDR2 YFSETQ come from the germline V gene. The CDR3 covers 13 residues. The CDR3 sequence is CASSYTGHTEAFF. The DNA for the CDR3 is TGCGCCAGCAGCTATACAGGGCACACTGAAGCTTTCTTT.

V and J are TRBV18 and TRBJ1-1; possibly TRBD1 for D (5 bases). Germline CDR1 KGHSH, CDR2 LQKENI. The length of the CDR3 is 14 residues. Trimming pared 3 bases from V and 0 bases from J, leaving 8 bases between. The CDR3, as DNA: TGTGCCAGCTCACCCGGGGGAATGAACACTGAAGCTTTCTTT. Its protein is CASSPGGMNTEAFF. Supplemented by reference TRBV18 and TRBJ1-1, the full variable domain reads NAGVMQNPRHLVRRRGQEARLRCSPMKGHSHVYWYRQLPEEGLKFMVYLQKENIIDESGMPKERFSAEFPKEGPSILRIQQVVRGDSAAYFCASSPGGMNTEAFFGQGTRLTVV.

The gene calls are TRBV19 and TRBJ1-6, with D perhaps TRBD1 (6 bases). The CDR3 is 13 residues long. The germline V and J ends were trimmed by 3 bases and 9 bases, with 9 bases remaining between them. Germline CDR1 LNHDA, CDR2 SQIVND (reference sequence). In DNA, the CDR3 is TGTGCCAGTAGTATTCAAGGGGGTTCACCCCTCCACTTT. Translating it yields CASSIQGGSPLHF.

This chain links TRBV5-1 with TRBJ1-2; 8 nucleotides match TRBD1. CDR3 length: 15 residues. CDR1 SGHRS and CDR2 YFSETQ come from the germline V gene. J was trimmed by 4 bases and V by 3 bases; bases with no gene match: 8. The CDR3 protein is CASSSGQDRGYGYTF. The CDR3 DNA reads TGCGCCAGCAGCTCCGGTCAAGACAGGGGCTATGGCTACACCTTC.

The chain has TRBV29-1 and TRBJ1-2; TRBD1 matches 10 bases. Germline lookup yields CDR1 SQVTM and CDR2 ANQGSEA. The CDR3 runs 13 residues. The V segment lost 7 bases and the J segment 2 bases; nucleotides outside the gene matches: 4. The CDR3 coding sequence is TGCAGCGGGCAGACAGGGGGCAACTATGGCTACACCTTC. It is translated as CSGQTGGNYGYTF.

The chain uses TRBV12-3 or TRBV12-4 and TRBJ1-1; possibly TRBD1 for D (5 bases). V was trimmed by 3 bases and J by 8 bases, leaving 13 bases between them. This CDR3 has 13 residues. CDR3 loop: CASSFSPGQEAFF. The CDR3 DNA is TGTGCCAGCAGTTTCTCGCCAGGGCAAGAAGCTTTCTTT.